This T cell receptor (beta chain) emerged from a study of beta chain features in type 1 diabetes. In germline, CDR1 is KGHSH, CDR2 LQKENI. After removal of 6 bases from V and 6 bases from J, the junction contained 10 bases not matched to a gene. The length of the CDR3 is 15 residues. Isolated RNA was reverse transcribed in full, so expressed TCRB transcripts were sequenced. Assay: immunoSEQ multiplex PCR; the TCRdb copy retains only in-frame clones and omits some. The profile covers 110,000 to 150,000 clones, with roughly 7.2% appearing a single time and approximately 1.5% taken by the ten largest. Via the markers CD45RO/CCR7/CD25/CD127/CD95/CD27, stem cell-like memory, regulatory, central memory and naive CD4+ cells were sorted.

The sequenced material came from central memory CD4+ T cells from blood. The clonotype comes from a woman in her thirties in good health. The V call is TRBV18, the J call TRBJ1-2; TRBD1 matches 10 bases. The CDR3 DNA is TGTGCCAGCTCCGACCGGGGACAGGGGAGGAATGGCTACACCTTC. It is translated as CASSDRGQGRNGYTF. The whole variable domain, remainder taken from reference TRBV18 and TRBJ1-2, is NAGVMQNPRHLVRRRGQEARLRCSPMKGHSHVYWYRQLPEEGLKFMVYLQKENIIDESGMPKERFSAEFPKEGPSILRIQQVVRGDSAAYFCASSDRGQGRNGYTFGSGTRLTVV.